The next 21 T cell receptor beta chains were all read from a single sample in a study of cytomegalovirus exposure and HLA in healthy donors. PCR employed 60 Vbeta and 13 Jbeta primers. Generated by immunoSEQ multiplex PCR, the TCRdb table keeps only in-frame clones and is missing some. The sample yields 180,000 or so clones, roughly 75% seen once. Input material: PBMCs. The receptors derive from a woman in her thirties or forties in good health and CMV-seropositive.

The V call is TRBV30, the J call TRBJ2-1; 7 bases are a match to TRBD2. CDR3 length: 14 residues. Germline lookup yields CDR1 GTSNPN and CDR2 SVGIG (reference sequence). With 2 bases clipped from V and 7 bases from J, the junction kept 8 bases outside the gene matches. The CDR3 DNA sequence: TGTGCCTGGAGTTTTAGCGGGTTAGGGAATGAGCAGTTCTTC. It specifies CAWSFSGLGNEQFF.

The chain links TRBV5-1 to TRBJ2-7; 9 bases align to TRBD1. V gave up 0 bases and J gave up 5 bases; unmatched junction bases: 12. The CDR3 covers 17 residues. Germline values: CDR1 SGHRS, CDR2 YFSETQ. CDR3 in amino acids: CASSLDPPRTGVHEQYF. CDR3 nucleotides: TGCGCCAGCAGCTTGGATCCGCCGCGGACAGGGGTCCACGAGCAGTACTTC.

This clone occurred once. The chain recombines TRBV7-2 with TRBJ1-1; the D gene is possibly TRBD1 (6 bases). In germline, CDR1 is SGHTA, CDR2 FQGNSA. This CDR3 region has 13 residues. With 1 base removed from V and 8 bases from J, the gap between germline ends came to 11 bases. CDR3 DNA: TGTGCCAGCAGCTTAGTTAACAGGGCCGAAGCTTTCTTT. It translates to CASSLVNRAEAFF.

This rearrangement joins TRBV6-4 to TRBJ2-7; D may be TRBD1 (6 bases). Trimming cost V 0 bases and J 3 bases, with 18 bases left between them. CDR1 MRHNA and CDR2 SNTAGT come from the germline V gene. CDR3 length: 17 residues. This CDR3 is CASSDSGQSSGDYEQYF. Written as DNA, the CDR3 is TGTGCCAGCAGTGACTCCGGACAGTCTTCAGGGGACTACGAGCAGTACTTC.

The chain's CDR3 is CASSLAYRGNTEAFF. CDR3 DNA: TGTGCCAGCTCACTAGCCTACAGGGGGAACACTGAAGCTTTCTTT. The J gene is TRBJ1-1, the V gene TRBV18, with TRBD1 identical over 7 bases. Trimming cost V 4 bases and J 1 base; bases outside gene matches: 6. This CDR3 region has 15 residues. Germline V gene sequence: CDR1 KGHSH, CDR2 LQKENI.

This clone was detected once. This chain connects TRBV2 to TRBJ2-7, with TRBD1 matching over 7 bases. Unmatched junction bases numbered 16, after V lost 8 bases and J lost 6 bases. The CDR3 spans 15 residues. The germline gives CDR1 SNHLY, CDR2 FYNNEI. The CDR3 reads CASSSEQGIIGEQYF. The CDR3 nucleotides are TGTGCCAGCTCATCCGAACAGGGGATCATCGGCGAGCAGTACTTC.

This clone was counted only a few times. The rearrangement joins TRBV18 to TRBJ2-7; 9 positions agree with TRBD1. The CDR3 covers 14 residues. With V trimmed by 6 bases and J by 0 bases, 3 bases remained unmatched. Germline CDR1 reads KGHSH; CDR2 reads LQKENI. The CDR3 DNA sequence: TGTGCCAGCTCCCGACAGGGGGGCTCCTACGAGCAGTACTTC. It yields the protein CASSRQGGSYEQYF.

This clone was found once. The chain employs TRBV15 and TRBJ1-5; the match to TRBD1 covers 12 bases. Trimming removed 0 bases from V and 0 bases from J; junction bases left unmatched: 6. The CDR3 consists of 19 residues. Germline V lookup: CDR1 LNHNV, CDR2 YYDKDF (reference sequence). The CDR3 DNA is TGTGCCACCAGCAGAGACCCGGGACAGGGGGCCTATAGCAATCAGCCCCAGCATTTT. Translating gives CATSRDPGQGAYSNQPQHF.

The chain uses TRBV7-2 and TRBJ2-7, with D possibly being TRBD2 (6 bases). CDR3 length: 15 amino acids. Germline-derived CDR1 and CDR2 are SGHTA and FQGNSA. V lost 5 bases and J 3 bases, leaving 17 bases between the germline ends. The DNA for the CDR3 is TGTGCCAGCAGCGCAGCGGAGGTCGGGAGCTACGAGCAGTACTTC. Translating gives CASSAAEVGSYEQYF.

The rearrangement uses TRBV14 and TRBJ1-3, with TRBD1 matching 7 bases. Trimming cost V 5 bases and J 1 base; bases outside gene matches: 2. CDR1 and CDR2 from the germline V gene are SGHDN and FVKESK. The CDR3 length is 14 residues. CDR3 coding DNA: TGTGCCAGCAGCTCGACAGGGTCTGGAAACACCATATATTTT. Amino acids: CASSSTGSGNTIYF.

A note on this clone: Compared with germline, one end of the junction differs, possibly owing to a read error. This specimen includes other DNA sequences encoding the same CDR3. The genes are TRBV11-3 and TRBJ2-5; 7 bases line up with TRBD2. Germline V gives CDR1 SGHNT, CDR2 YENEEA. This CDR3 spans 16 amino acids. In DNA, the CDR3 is TGTGCCAGCAGCTTGGCCGGCGGGGGACGGCAAGAAACCCAGTACTTC. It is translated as CASSLAGGGRQETQYF.

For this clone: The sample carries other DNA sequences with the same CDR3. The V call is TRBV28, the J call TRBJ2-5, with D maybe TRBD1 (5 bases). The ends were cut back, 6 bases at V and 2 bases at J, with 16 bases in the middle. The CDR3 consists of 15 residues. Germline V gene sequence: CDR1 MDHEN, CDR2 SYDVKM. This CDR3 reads CASSPQTAYQETQYF. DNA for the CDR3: TGTGCCAGCAGCCCGCAGACAGCTTATCAAGAGACCCAGTACTTC. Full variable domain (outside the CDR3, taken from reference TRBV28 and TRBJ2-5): DVKVTQSSRYLVKRTGEKVFLECVQDMDHENMFWYRQDPGLGLRLIYFSYDVKMKEKGDIPEGYSVSREKKERFSLILESASTNQTSMYLCASSPQTAYQETQYFGPGTRLLVL.

CDR3: CAISKQGDHRNTEAFF. The CDR3 region has the DNA TGTGCCATCAGTAAACAGGGGGACCATCGAAACACTGAAGCTTTCTTT. The V gene is TRBV10-3, the J gene TRBJ1-1; 8 nucleotides line up with TRBD1. The germline V gene encodes CDR1 ENHRY and CDR2 SYGVKD. The V and J ends lost 5 bases and 2 bases, in that order; junction bases with no gene match: 10. The CDR3 loop spans 16 amino acids.

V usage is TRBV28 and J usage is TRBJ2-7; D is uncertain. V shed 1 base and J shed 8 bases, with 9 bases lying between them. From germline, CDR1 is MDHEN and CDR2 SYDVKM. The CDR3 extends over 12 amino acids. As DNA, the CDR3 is TGTGCCAGCAGTTTATACGCACAGAAGCAGTACTTC. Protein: CASSLYAQKQYF.

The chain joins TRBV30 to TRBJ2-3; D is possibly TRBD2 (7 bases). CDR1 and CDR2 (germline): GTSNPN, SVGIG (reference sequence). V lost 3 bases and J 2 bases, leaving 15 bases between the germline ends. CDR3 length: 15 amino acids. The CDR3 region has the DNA TGTGCCTGGAGGGGAGGGGGTTCCTTCACAGATACGCAGTATTTT. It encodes CAWRGGGSFTDTQYF. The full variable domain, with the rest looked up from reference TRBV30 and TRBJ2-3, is SQTIHQWPATLVQPVGSPLSLECTVEGTSNPNLYWYRQAAGRGLQLLFYSVGIGQISSEVPQNLSASRPQDRQFILSSKKLLLSDSGFYLCAWRGGGSFTDTQYFGPGTRLTVL.

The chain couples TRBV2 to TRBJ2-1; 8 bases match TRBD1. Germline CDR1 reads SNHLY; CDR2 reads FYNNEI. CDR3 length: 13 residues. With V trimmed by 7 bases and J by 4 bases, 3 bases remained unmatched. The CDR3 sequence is CASKGQEYNEQFF. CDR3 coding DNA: TGTGCCAGCAAGGGACAGGAGTACAATGAGCAGTTCTTC. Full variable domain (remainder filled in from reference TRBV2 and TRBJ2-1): EPEVTQTPSHQVTQMGQEVILRCVPISNHLYFYWYRQILGQKVEFLVSFYNNEISEKSEIFDDQFSVERPDGSNFTLKIRSTKLEDSAMYFCASKGQEYNEQFFGPGTRLTVL.

The CDR3 coding sequence is TGCAGCGTTGAAGATGCGGCTGGCTACACCTTC. This sequence encodes CSVEDAAGYTF. The V and J genes are TRBV29-1 and TRBJ1-2; D remains ambiguous. V dropped 0 bases and J dropped 7 bases, with 6 bases sitting between them. The CDR3 totals 11 residues. CDR1 and CDR2 (germline): SQVTM, ANQGSEA.

Here the CDR3 DNA reads TGTGCCACCCACAGTAACTATGGCTACACCTTC. Amino acid sequence: CATHSNYGYTF. The chain employs TRBV28 and TRBJ1-2; D remains ambiguous. Trimming pared 10 bases from V and 1 base from J, leaving 7 bases between. CDR3 length equals 11 residues. Looked up from germline, CDR1 is MDHEN and CDR2 is SYDVKM.

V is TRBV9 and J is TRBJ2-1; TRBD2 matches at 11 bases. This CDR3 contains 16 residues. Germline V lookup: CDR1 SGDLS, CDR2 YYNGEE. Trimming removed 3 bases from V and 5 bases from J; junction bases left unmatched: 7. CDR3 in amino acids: CASSATPGLADNEQFF. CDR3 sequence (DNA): TGTGCCAGCAGCGCCACCCCGGGACTAGCGGACAATGAGCAGTTCTTC.

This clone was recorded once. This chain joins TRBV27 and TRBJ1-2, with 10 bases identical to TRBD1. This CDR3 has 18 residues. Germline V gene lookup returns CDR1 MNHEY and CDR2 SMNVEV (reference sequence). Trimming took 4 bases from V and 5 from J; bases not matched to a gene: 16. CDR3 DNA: TGTGCCAGCAGTTCCGCTTTACGGGACAGGGGCGGTTCGTATGGCTACACCTTC. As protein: CASSSALRDRGGSYGYTF.

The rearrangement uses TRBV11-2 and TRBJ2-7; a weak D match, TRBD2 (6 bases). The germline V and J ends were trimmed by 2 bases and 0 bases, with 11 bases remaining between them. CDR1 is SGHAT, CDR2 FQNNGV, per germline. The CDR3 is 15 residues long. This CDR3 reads CASSLYGSPSYEQYF. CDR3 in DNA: TGTGCCAGCAGCTTATACGGGAGCCCCTCCTACGAGCAGTACTTC.